These 11 T cell receptor beta chains were sequenced from one sample in a study of cytomegalovirus exposure and HLA in healthy donors (dated by TCRdb to between 2016 and 2019). Library preparation employed the immunoSEQ multiplex PCR assay. The multiplex PCR relied on a mix of 60 forward primers for TCR Vbeta segments and 13 reverse primers for TCR Jbeta segments. TCRdb holds this immuneACCESS table with in-frame rearrangements only. Some clones are missing; in checked studies, unresolved V genes explain under half, and the rest has no known cause. This sample has about 65,000 clones in its table, and over 50% of those were observed once. The ten largest account for approximately 3% of the sample. The sample taken for sequencing was PBMCs. The receptors originated from a man aged 30 to 39 in good health and CMV-seronegative.

The J gene is TRBJ1-1, the V gene TRBV5-4, with a possible D match to TRBD1 (6 bases). CDR1 and CDR2 from the germline V gene are SGHNT and YYREEE (reference sequence). The CDR3 extends over 14 amino acids. Trimming pared 1 base from V and 7 bases from J, leaving 14 bases between. This CDR3 is CASSLWDNAYEAFF. The CDR3 DNA reads as TGTGCCAGCAGCTTGTGGGACAATGCTTATGAAGCTTTCTTT. Full variable domain (remainder filled in from reference TRBV5-4 and TRBJ1-1): ETGVTQSPTHLIKTRGQQVTLRCSSQSGHNTVSWYQQALGQGPQFIFQYYREEENGRGNFPPRFSGLQFPNYSSELNVNALELDDSALYLCASSLWDNAYEAFFGQGTRLTVV.

The chain is built from TRBV29-1 and TRBJ2-3, with D tentatively TRBD2 (6 bases). The CDR3 spans 16 residues. The V and J ends lost 0 bases and 0 bases respectively, with 13 bases between them. Germline V gene sequence: CDR1 SQVTM, CDR2 ANQGSEA. The CDR3 here is CSVEDPGGYSTDTQYF. As DNA, the CDR3 is TGCAGCGTTGAAGATCCCGGGGGTTATAGCACAGATACGCAGTATTTT.

This clone was picked up a small number of times. This specimen includes other DNA sequences encoding the same CDR3. The rearrangement joins TRBV29-1 to TRBJ2-3, with TRBD1 as a possible D gene (6 bases). Looked up from germline, CDR1 is SQVTM and CDR2 is ANQGSEA. The CDR3 sequence is 14 residues long. Trimming pared 1 base from V and 2 bases from J, leaving 10 bases between. CDR3 protein: CSVEGQGFTDTQYF. In DNA form, the CDR3 reads TGCAGCGTTGAAGGGCAGGGGTTCACAGATACGCAGTATTTT.

The rearrangement joins TRBV18 to TRBJ2-7; possible D gene TRBD1, 6 bases. CDR3 length equals 14 residues. Germline lookup yields CDR1 KGHSH and CDR2 LQKENI. V dropped 6 bases and J dropped 0 bases, with 12 bases sitting between them. The CDR3 nucleotides are TGTGCCAGCTCCGGGGACATGAGCTCCTACGAGCAGTACTTC. Translating it yields CASSGDMSSYEQYF.

This clone was picked up a small number of times. This chain connects TRBV7-8 to TRBJ2-5; tentatively, D is TRBD2 (5 bases). The V end lost 0 bases, the J end lost 1 base, and 6 bases lay between the germline ends. The CDR3 has 14 residues. Germline V lookup: CDR1 SGHVS, CDR2 FQNEAQ. In DNA, the CDR3 is TGTGCCAGCAGCTTAGCTCGGGGCCAAGAGACCCAGTACTTC. It translates to CASSLARGQETQYF.

This clone was seen a few times. The rearrangement links TRBV7-9 to TRBJ1-6; 8 bases map to TRBD1. Germline CDR1 SEHNR, CDR2 FQNEAQ (reference sequence). This CDR3 comprises 15 residues. V lost 2 bases and J lost 8; bases outside the gene matches: 5. The CDR3 sequence: CASSLRGQGDSPLHF. For the CDR3, the DNA is TGTGCCAGCAGCTTACGCGGACAGGGCGATTCACCCCTCCACTTT.

This chain connects TRBV18 to TRBJ1-2, with 7 bases that match TRBD1. Germline CDR1 KGHSH, CDR2 LQKENI. CDR3 size: 14 residues. The junction had 3 bases not matched to a gene; V was cut back by 4 bases and J by 1 base. Here the CDR3 reads CASSRTGDNYGYTF. CDR3 nucleotide sequence: TGTGCCAGCTCACGAACAGGGGATAACTATGGCTACACCTTC.

In regard to this clone: It is unclear where the CDR3 begins or ends on the DNA, so no DNA is shown, and the CDR3 is as TCRdb lists it. CDR3 protein: CASTSDSSISGNTIYF. The J gene is TRBJ1-3, the V gene TRBV19; TRBD1, as called in the table, went unchecked against the DNA. The CDR3 is made up of 16 amino acids, end residues included. CDR1 is LNHDA and CDR2 is SQIVND in the germline V gene (reference sequence).

The chain links TRBV7-9 to TRBJ1-1; 7 nucleotides match TRBD1. This CDR3 region has 14 residues. Germline V gives CDR1 SEHNR, CDR2 FQNEAQ (reference sequence). Trimming removed 3 bases from V and 2 bases from J; junction bases left unmatched: 3. The CDR3 nucleotides read TGTGCCAGCAGCTTCGCAGGGGGTAACACTGAAGCTTTCTTT. Its translation: CASSFAGGNTEAFF.

A few counts support this clone. The chain uses TRBV10-3 and TRBJ2-7; the match to TRBD1 covers 7 bases. Germline CDR1 ENHRY, CDR2 SYGVKD. The CDR3 is 17 amino acids. V lost 2 bases and J lost 2; bases outside the gene matches: 12. The CDR3 bases are TGTGCCATCAGTGAGACGACAGGGATAGTTTCTGCCTACGAGCAGTACTTC. Amino acids: CAISETTGIVSAYEQYF.

The V and J genes are TRBV4-1 and TRBJ1-1, with no clear D. The CDR3 loop spans 11 amino acids. CDR1 and CDR2 from the germline V gene are MGHRA and YSYEKL. The V and J ends lost 3 bases and 5 bases respectively, with 4 bases between them. The CDR3 loop is CASSHYTEAFF. The CDR3 nucleotides read TGCGCCAGCAGCCACTATACTGAAGCTTTCTTT.